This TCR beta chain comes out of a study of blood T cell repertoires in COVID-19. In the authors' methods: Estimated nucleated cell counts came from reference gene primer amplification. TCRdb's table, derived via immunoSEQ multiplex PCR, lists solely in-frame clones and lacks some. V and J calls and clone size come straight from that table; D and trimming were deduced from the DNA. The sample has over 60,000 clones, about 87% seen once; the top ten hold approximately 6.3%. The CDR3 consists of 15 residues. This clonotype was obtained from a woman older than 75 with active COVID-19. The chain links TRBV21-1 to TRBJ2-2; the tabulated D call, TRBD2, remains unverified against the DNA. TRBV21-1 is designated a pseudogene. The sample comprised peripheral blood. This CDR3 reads CASSKWRGNTGELFF. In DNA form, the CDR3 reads TGTGCCAGCAGCAAATGGAGGGGGAACACCGGGGAGCTGTTTTTT.